The subject of this entry is one T cell receptor (beta chain). Its antigen is unidentified. Some clones are missing from TCRdb's copy, which holds only in-frame ones; the method was immunoSEQ multiplex PCR. Counted here are over 75,000 clones, 75% to 95% occurring once; the ten biggest clones make up about 9%. This specimen belongs to a study of OX40 agonist ivuxolimab in advanced cancers. Study in general: Every 2 weeks, ivuxolimab was infused into the patients intravenously at between 0.01 and 10 mg/kg. Partial responses occurred in Three dose-escalation patients, one with hepatocellular carcinoma and two with cutaneous melanoma.

Overall study results and limits: A proportion of nonresponders additionally exhibited low normalized T-cell clonal expansion.

V lost 3 bases, J lost 1 base, and 2 bases stayed unmatched. Germline CDR1 is SGDLS and CDR2 is YYNGEE. The length of the CDR3 is 14 residues. The sample here was CD4+ or CD8+ T cells sorted from blood, taken in a trial of the OX40 agonist ivuxolimab. This TCR derives from an adult with an advanced solid tumor such as melanoma, head and neck, liver or kidney cancer. The V gene is TRBV9, the J gene TRBJ1-1, with 8 bases that match TRBD1. The CDR3 coding sequence is TGTGCCAGCAGCGGTGGACAGGGGAACACTGAAGCTTTCTTT. Translated, it gives CASSGGQGNTEAFF.